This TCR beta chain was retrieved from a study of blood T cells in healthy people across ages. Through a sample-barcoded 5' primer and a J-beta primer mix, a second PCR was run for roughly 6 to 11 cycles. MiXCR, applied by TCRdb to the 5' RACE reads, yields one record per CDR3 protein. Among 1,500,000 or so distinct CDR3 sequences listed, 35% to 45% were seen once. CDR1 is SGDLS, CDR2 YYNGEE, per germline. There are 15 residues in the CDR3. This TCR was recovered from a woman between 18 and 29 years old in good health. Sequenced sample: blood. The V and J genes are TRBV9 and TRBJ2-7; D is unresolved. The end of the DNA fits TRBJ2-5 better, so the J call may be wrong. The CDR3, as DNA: TGTGCCAGCAGCCCTCGCCGAGGATGGGCAGAGACCCAGTACTTC. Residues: CASSPRRGWAETQYF.